The source of this T cell receptor beta chain is a study of T cells after yellow fever vaccination (dated 2019 in TCRdb). For the wider study: The SMART-Seq v4 Ultra Low Input RNA kit was used to prepare libraries from fractions with low cell numbers. Bulk TCR alpha and beta repertoires were sequenced longitudinally to track T-cell clones before and after primary and booster YFV17D yellow fever vaccination. The cohort comprised two healthy male donors, one aged 18 to 30 and one aged 30 to 40 years. Blood was collected at multiple timepoints before and after primary and secondary immunization, and bulk PBMC replicates and cell subsets were isolated. What the work shows at the level of the full study, not this receptor alone: A small fraction of clonotypes appeared in both the CD4 and CD8 compartments, likely as a result of convergent recombination. FACS-sorted repertoires could contain abundant contaminating clonotypes from the bulk population, so computational filtering was required. Compared with the primary T-cell response, the secondary T-cell response was weaker but faster, peaking on day 5 rather than day 15. Most clones expanded after primary vaccination were re-detected after the booster (96% of CD4 and around 88% of CD8), suggesting broad memory maintenance. Because only a couple of donors were included in the study, the extent to which the findings can be generalized is limited.

TCR cDNA was synthesized by 5'RACE template switching, which introduced a universal primer site and unique molecular identifiers. cDNA synthesis was primed from both the TCR alpha and TCR beta constant segments. Library amplification used two PCR steps, and the second PCR step added sample barcodes and sequencing adapters. Libraries were sequenced on Illumina HiSeq 2500 (2x100 bp) or NovaSeq (2x150 bp). As for how the authors treated the data: Demultiplexing of reads and collapsing into UMI consensus sequences were performed with MIGEC, and V(D)J alignment was carried out with MiXCR. Using edgeR on replicate PBMC samples, clonotypes were called vaccine-responding if FDR was below 0.01 and the log2 fold change was above 5 up to day 15. CD4 or CD8 identity was assigned to each bulk clonotype according to whether the clonotype was present at higher abundance in the sequenced CD4 repertoire or the sequenced CD8 repertoire. The public reads were reanalyzed by TCRdb: fastp trimming at Q25, MiXCR alignment, in-frame beta chains only. A single entry per CDR3 protein holds the most common genes and DNA from its merged rows. These V and J calls derive from TCRdb rather than the authors' analysis. In this sample the table shows around 68,000 distinct CDR3 sequences, under 9.5% of which occur a single time. The biggest ten clones account for approximately 30% of the sample.

The treatment or condition label for this specimen denotes: live attenuated yellow fever vaccine strain. A standard Ficoll-Paque protocol was used to isolate PBMCs from peripheral blood. Dynabeads CD4 and CD8 positive selection kits were used to isolate CD4 and CD8 T-cell fractions. TriZol was used to extract RNA from bulk PBMCs, from CD4 and CD8 fractions, and from dextramer-positive and dextramer-negative fractions. This clonotype was observed at least ten times. Its antigen has not been determined. Base qualities are not provided; no much larger clone lies one nucleotide away. Based on the germline V gene (reference sequence), the CDR1 and CDR2 sequences are DFQATT and SNEGSKA. Its CDR3 holds 13 amino acids, cysteine through phenylalanine. Of the read, only the CDR3 DNA is kept; its 39 bases are in frame from base 1. Deletion took 6 bases off V and 9 bases off J, with a span of 15 bases between the germline ends.

The rearrangement combines TRBV20-1 with TRBJ1-6, with the D gene not confidently named. This material consisted of CD8+ T cells sorted from PBMCs, taken around 10 days after the first yellow fever vaccination. The TCR originated in a man aged 18 to 29 who received the YFV17D yellow fever vaccine. The CDR3 protein: CSARGQESSPLHF. The nucleotides read TGCAGTGCCCGAGGGCAGGAAAGTTCACCCCTCCACTTT.